Each of the 17 T cell receptor beta chains below was sequenced from the same sample in a study of cytomegalovirus exposure and HLA in healthy donors. Produced via immunoSEQ multiplex PCR; TCRdb's table is partial and in-frame only. The sample has approximately 90,000 clones, 80% to 95% seen once. Material for sequencing was PBMCs. The receptors stem from a woman aged 25-40 years in good health and CMV-seropositive.

This chain connects TRBV18 to TRBJ2-2; TRBD1 matches 10 bases. The CDR3 is 17 amino acids. CDR1 and CDR2 from the germline V gene are KGHSH and LQKENI. V shed 0 bases, J shed 5 bases, and the junction held 6 bases outside the gene matches. This CDR3 reads CASSPPQTGGGTGELFF. The CDR3 DNA is TGTGCCAGCTCACCACCGCAGACAGGGGGCGGAACCGGGGAGCTGTTTTTT.

The genes are TRBV14 and TRBJ2-7; the D gene is possibly TRBD2 (6 bases). The CDR3 contains 15 residues. Germline V gene data show CDR1 as SGHDN and CDR2 as FVKESK. V was trimmed by 1 base and J by 5 bases, leaving 15 bases between them. CDR3 residues: CASSQVAGSGDEQYF. The CDR3 region has the DNA TGTGCCAGCAGCCAAGTTGCCGGGAGTGGTGACGAGCAGTACTTC. The whole variable domain, remainder taken from reference TRBV14 and TRBJ2-7, is EAGVTQFPSHSVIEKGQTVTLRCDPISGHDNLYWYRRVMGKEIKFLLHFVKESKQDESGMPNNRFLAERTGGTYSTLKVQPAELEDSGVYFCASSQVAGSGDEQYFGPGTRLTVT.

The chain uses TRBV11-2 and TRBJ1-1; the match to TRBD1 covers 10 bases. The CDR3 covers 16 residues. In germline, CDR1 is SGHAT, CDR2 FQNNGV. V trimming: 6 bases; J trimming: 3 bases; junction bases outside the gene matches: 10. CDR3 nucleotides: TGTGCCAGCAGGAAGACAGGGGGCGATCGTTACACTGAAGCTTTCTTT. Translating gives CASRKTGGDRYTEAFF.

The CDR3 here is CATGQGMNGYTF. The CDR3 coding sequence is TGTGCCACCGGACAGGGGATGAATGGCTACACCTTC. The chain combines TRBV11-2 with TRBJ1-2, with 9 bases aligning to TRBD1. The length of the CDR3 is 12 residues. The germline gives CDR1 SGHAT, CDR2 FQNNGV. Losses at the gene ends were 10 bases for V and 6 bases for J; bases not matched to a gene: 6. Combining the CDR3 with reference TRBV11-2 and TRBJ1-2 gives the whole variable domain EAGVAQSPRYKIIEKRQSVAFWCNPISGHATLYWYQQILGQGPKLLIQFQNNGVVDDSQLPKDRFSAERLKGVDSTLKIQPAKLEDSAVYLCATGQGMNGYTFGSGTRLTVV.

This clone was detected a few times. This chain joins TRBV30 and TRBJ2-7; TRBD1 might be the D (6 bases). CDR1 GTSNPN and CDR2 SVGIG come from the germline V gene (reference sequence). Trimming removed 5 bases from V and 0 bases from J, with 8 bases in between. The CDR3 runs to 12 residues. DNA of the CDR3: TGTGCCTGGGGACAGTTCTCCTACGAGCAGTACTTC. Its protein product is CAWGQFSYEQYF.

The chain links TRBV27 to TRBJ2-1; D perhaps matches TRBD2 (6 bases). V lost 6 bases and J 6 bases, leaving 24 bases between the germline ends. Germline lookup yields CDR1 MNHEY and CDR2 SMNVEV (reference sequence). This CDR3 contains 17 residues. DNA for the CDR3: TGTGCCAGCAGCTCGCCCCATAGCGGAATCAGGAGCAATGAGCAGTTCTTC. Residues: CASSSPHSGIRSNEQFF.

The chain couples TRBV7-9 to TRBJ1-2; D is ambiguous. V lost 4 bases to trimming and J lost 8 bases, with 11 bases between them. The CDR3 consists of 12 residues. Germline CDR1 reads SEHNR; CDR2 reads FQNEAQ (reference sequence). CDR3 loop: CASSSREGGYTF. As DNA, the CDR3 is TGTGCCAGCAGCTCCCGGGAGGGAGGCTACACCTTC.

This chain uses TRBV23-1 with TRBJ2-7; 8 bases are a match to TRBD1. TRBV23-1 is flagged as an ORF with uncertain function. The CDR3 covers 17 residues. Trimming removed 6 bases from V and 7 bases from J; junction bases left unmatched: 20. The CDR3 spells CASSQNRLRGLLWEQYF. As DNA, the CDR3 is TGCGCCAGCAGCCAAAATCGACTCAGGGGGCTGCTTTGGGAGCAGTACTTC.

The chain uses TRBV28 and TRBJ2-3; 7 nucleotides match TRBD1. The CDR3 is 13 residues long. Germline V lookup: CDR1 MDHEN, CDR2 SYDVKM. With 5 bases clipped from V and 5 bases from J, the junction kept 4 bases outside the gene matches. In nucleotides, the CDR3 is TGTGCCAGCAGTCCAGACAGGGTAGATACGCAGTATTTT. Its protein is CASSPDRVDTQYF.

The chain uses TRBV28 and TRBJ1-2; D is uncertain. Between the trimmed V and J ends, which lost 3 bases and 4 bases, there was a span of 9 bases. CDR3 size: 13 residues. CDR1 MDHEN and CDR2 SYDVKM come from the germline V gene. CDR3: CASSFVRFYGYTF. CDR3 sequence (DNA): TGTGCCAGCAGTTTTGTCAGATTCTATGGCTACACCTTC.

The chain combines TRBV13 with TRBJ1-1; D not certain. CDR3 size: 15 residues. V lost 5 bases, J lost 0 bases, and 13 bases lay in between. From germline, CDR1 is PRHDT and CDR2 FYEKMQ (reference sequence). DNA for the CDR3: TGTGCCAGCAGCCGCCTTAGAGAGTTGAACACTGAAGCTTTCTTT. Protein: CASSRLRELNTEAFF.

The chain links TRBV4-3 to TRBJ2-3; 10 nucleotides line up with TRBD2. Per germline, CDR1 LGHNA and CDR2 YSLEER. This CDR3 is built from 18 residues. The V and J ends lost 3 bases and 3 bases, in that order; junction bases with no gene match: 12. The CDR3 is CASSQAPTLAGATDTQYF. The CDR3 bases are TGCGCCAGCAGCCAGGCACCAACTCTAGCGGGAGCGACAGATACGCAGTATTTT.

This chain links TRBV28 with TRBJ2-7; 9 positions match TRBD1. The V and J ends lost 10 bases and 4 bases, in that order; junction bases with no gene match: 14. The germline V gene has CDR1 MDHEN and CDR2 SYDVKM. This CDR3 comprises 15 residues. CDR3 sequence reads: CATTLPGQGSYEQYF. In DNA, the CDR3 is TGTGCCACCACTTTACCGGGACAGGGATCGTACGAGCAGTACTTC.

The chain joins TRBV25-1 to TRBJ2-7; a possible D gene is TRBD2 (5 bases). Germline loops: CDR1 MGHDK, CDR2 SYGVNS. Trimming stripped 5 bases from V and 6 bases from J, with 8 bases between. The CDR3 sequence is 11 residues long. In DNA, the CDR3 is TGTGCCAGCAGTTGGGAGCTCGAGCAGTACTTC. Translation: CASSWELEQYF.

V usage is TRBV5-1 and J usage is TRBJ2-3; 7 bases agree with TRBD2. This CDR3 has 16 amino acids. J lost 2 bases, V lost 0 bases, and 6 bases had no gene match. CDR1 and CDR2 from the germline V gene are SGHRS and YFSETQ. CDR3 in amino acids: CASSLGTRGDTDTQYF. CDR3 DNA: TGCGCCAGCAGCTTGGGGACACGGGGGGACACAGATACGCAGTATTTT.

V usage is TRBV4-2 and J usage is TRBJ2-2; D might be TRBD1 (6 bases). The V gene lost 1 base and the J gene lost 2 bases, with 8 bases spanning the gap. The CDR3 has 15 amino acids. Germline V gives CDR1 LGHNA, CDR2 YNFKEQ. In nucleotides, the CDR3 is TGTGCCAGCAGCCAAGTGGGACAAAACACCGGGGAGCTGTTTTTT. Protein: CASSQVGQNTGELFF.

The table lists this clone with a count of one. This chain connects TRBV6-5 to TRBJ2-2; D gene ambiguous. The V end lost 2 bases, the J end lost 0 bases, and 10 bases lay between the germline ends. This CDR3 region has 16 residues. Per the germline V gene, CDR1 is MNHEY and CDR2 is SVGAGI. In DNA, the CDR3 is TGTGCCAGCAGTTACGCGGCAGAAACGAACACCGGGGAGCTGTTTTTT. This sequence encodes CASSYAAETNTGELFF.